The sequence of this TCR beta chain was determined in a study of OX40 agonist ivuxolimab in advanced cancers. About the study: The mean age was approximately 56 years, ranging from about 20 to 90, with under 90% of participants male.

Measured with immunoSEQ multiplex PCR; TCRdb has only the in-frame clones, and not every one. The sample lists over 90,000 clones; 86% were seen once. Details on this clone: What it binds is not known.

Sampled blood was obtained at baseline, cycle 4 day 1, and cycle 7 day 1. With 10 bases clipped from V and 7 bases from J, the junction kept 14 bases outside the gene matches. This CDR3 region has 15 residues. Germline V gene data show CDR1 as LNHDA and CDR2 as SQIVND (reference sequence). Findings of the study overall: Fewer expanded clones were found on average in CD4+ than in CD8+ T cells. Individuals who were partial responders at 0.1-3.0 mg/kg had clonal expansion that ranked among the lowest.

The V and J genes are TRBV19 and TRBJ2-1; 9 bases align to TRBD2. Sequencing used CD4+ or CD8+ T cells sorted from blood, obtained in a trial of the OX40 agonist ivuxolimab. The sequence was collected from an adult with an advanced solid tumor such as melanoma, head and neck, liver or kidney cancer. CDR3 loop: CATAPGEREANEQFF. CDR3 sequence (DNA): TGTGCCACCGCCCCCGGGGAGCGGGAGGCGAATGAGCAGTTCTTC. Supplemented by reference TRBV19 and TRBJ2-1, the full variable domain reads DGGITQSPKYLFRKEGQNVTLSCEQNLNHDAMYWYRQDPGQGLRLIYYSQIVNDFQKGDIAEGYSVSREKKESFPLTVTSAQKNPTAFYLCATAPGEREANEQFFGPGTRLTVL.